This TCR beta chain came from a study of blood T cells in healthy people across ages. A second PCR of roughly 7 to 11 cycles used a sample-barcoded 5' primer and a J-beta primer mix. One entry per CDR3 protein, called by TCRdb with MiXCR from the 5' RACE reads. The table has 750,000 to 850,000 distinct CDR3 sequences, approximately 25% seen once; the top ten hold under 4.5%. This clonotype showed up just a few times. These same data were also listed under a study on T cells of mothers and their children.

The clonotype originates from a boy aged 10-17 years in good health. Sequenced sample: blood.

Here the CDR3 reads CASSKGRGAKNIQYF. CDR3 sequence (DNA): TGTGCCAGCAGCAAGGGTCGAGGGGCCAAAAACATTCAGTACTTC. The chain couples TRBV21-1 to TRBJ2-4; the D call TRBD2 from the table was never checked on the DNA. TRBV21-1 is annotated as a pseudogene. This CDR3 has 15 residues.